Shown below are 4 T cell receptor beta chains from a single sample sequenced in a study of T cell responses to AZD1222 COVID-19 vaccine. Here immunoSEQ multiplex PCR was the method, and the copy in TCRdb shows in-frame clones only, minus some. The sample consists of about 120,000 clones, under 85% of them appearing once. The input for sequencing was peripheral blood, taken on day 0 of AZD1222 vaccination. Source of these receptors: an adult in good health.

The CDR3 loop is CASSGGGFSYEQYF. The CDR3 coding sequence is TGTGCCAGCAGTGGCGGGGGGTTCTCCTACGAGCAGTACTTC. The rearrangement joins TRBV2 to TRBJ2-7; 8 bases map to TRBD2. CDR1 and CDR2 from the germline V gene are SNHLY and FYNNEI. The CDR3 has 14 residues. V was pared by 4 bases and J by 0 bases, with 2 bases of the junction left unmatched.

The chain uses TRBV11-3 and TRBJ1-1; tentative D call: TRBD1 (6 bases). The germline CDR1 and CDR2 sequences are SGHNT and YENEEA. The CDR3 loop spans 13 amino acids. Trimming removed 5 bases at V and 7 bases at J, with 14 bases between. The CDR3 region has the DNA TGTGCCAGCAGCCCACCTACAGGGAATGAAGCTTTCTTT. Translated, it gives CASSPPTGNEAFF. The variable domain in full, completed from reference TRBV11-3 and TRBJ1-1, reads EAGVVQSPRYKIIEKKQPVAFWCNPISGHNTLYWYLQNLGQGPELLIRYENEEAVDDSQLPKDRFSAERLKGVDSTLKIQPAELGDSAVYLCASSPPTGNEAFFGQGTRLTVV.

V gene TRBV2 combines with J gene TRBJ1-2, with 8 positions matching TRBD1. Germline V gives CDR1 SNHLY, CDR2 FYNNEI. The CDR3 extends over 16 amino acids. V lost 0 bases to trimming and J lost 7 bases; unmatched junction nucleotides: 10. The CDR3 reads CASSEAWTGTSRGYTF. The CDR3, as DNA: TGTGCCAGCAGTGAAGCATGGACAGGGACCTCCCGTGGCTACACCTTC.

This clone appeared a few times. The rearrangement uses TRBV2 and TRBJ1-6, with unresolved D. The V gene's germline CDR1 is SNHLY and CDR2 FYNNEI. CDR3 length equals 14 residues. The V end was cut by 7 bases, the J end by 9 bases, with 16 bases between. CDR3 coding DNA: TGTGCCAGCACCCGATCGGGGTCGGTTTCACCCCTCCACTTT. Amino acid sequence: CASTRSGSVSPLHF. Together with reference TRBV2 and TRBJ1-6, the CDR3 gives the full variable domain: EPEVTQTPSHQVTQMGQEVILRCVPISNHLYFYWYRQILGQKVEFLVSFYNNEISEKSEIFDDQFSVERPDGSNFTLKIRSTKLEDSAMYFCASTRSGSVSPLHFGNGTRLTVT.